Included here is one T cell receptor beta chain sequence, with context. Recruits, aged roughly 18 to 89 years, lived in 20 to 30 US areas. Repertoires were generated with immunoSEQ multiplex PCR, while TCRdb's copy carries only in-frame clones and drops some. The sample has about 280,000 clones, less than 85% seen once. V was trimmed by 8 bases and J by 7 bases, leaving 21 bases between them. There are 16 residues in the CDR3. Per the germline V gene, CDR1 is MNHEY and CDR2 is SMNVEV (reference sequence). The data derive from a study of blood T cell repertoires in COVID-19. Specimen: PBMCs or T cells enriched from blood (not recorded which). This clonotype was sampled from a woman in her forties or fifties who had recovered from COVID-19. The rearrangement uses TRBV27 and TRBJ1-6, with D perhaps TRBD1 (6 bases). As DNA, the CDR3 is TGTGCCAGCTCGGAGCAGGGGCTGTTGGGCAATTCACCCCTCCACTTT. Translation: CASSEQGLLGNSPLHF.